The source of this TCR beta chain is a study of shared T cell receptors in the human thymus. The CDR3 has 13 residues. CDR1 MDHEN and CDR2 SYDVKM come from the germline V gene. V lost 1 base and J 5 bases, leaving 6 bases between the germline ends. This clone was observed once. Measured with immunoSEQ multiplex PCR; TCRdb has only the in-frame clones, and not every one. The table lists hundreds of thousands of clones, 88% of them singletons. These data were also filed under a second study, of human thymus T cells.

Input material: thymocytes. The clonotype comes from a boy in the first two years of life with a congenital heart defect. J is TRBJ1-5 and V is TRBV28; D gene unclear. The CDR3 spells CASSLFPDQPQHF. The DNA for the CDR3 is TGTGCCAGCAGTTTATTTCCCGATCAGCCCCAGCATTTT.